The 11 T cell receptor beta chains below were found in one sample sequenced in a study of blood T cell repertoires in COVID-19. Clones were read by immunoSEQ multiplex PCR, and TCRdb kept only the in-frame ones, dropping some. The data show around 310,000 clones, around 91% seen once. Sequences were obtained from PBMCs or T cells enriched from blood (not recorded which). These TCRs come from a woman aged 40 to 55 who had recovered from COVID-19.

The gene calls are TRBV6-2 or TRBV6-3 and TRBJ1-5; no clear D gene. V lost 0 bases and J 3 bases, leaving 6 bases between the germline ends. The CDR3 length is 14 residues. CDR1 MNHEY and CDR2 SVGEGT come from the germline V gene. The CDR3 DNA follows: TGTGCCAGCAGTTACTCGGTAGACAATCAGCCCCAGCATTTT. Amino acid sequence: CASSYSVDNQPQHF.

The chain recombines TRBV6-2 or TRBV6-3 with TRBJ2-7; 7 positions match TRBD2. The germline gives CDR1 MNHEY, CDR2 SVGEGT. V shed 0 bases and J 0 bases; nucleotides not matched to a gene: 5. This CDR3 has 16 residues. This CDR3 is CASSYSGSGNSYEQYF. The CDR3 nucleotides are TGTGCCAGCAGTTACTCGGGGAGCGGGAACTCCTACGAGCAGTACTTC.

J is TRBJ2-1 and V is TRBV19; 9 nucleotides agree with TRBD1. The trim removed 6 bases at V and 5 bases at J, leaving 8 bases unmatched. This CDR3 has 15 amino acids. Germline loops: CDR1 LNHDA, CDR2 SQIVND (reference sequence). The CDR3 nucleotides are TGTGCCAGTAGACAAAAGGGACAGGGCAACAATGAGCAGTTCTTC. Amino acid sequence: CASRQKGQGNNEQFF.

The genes are TRBV7-3 and TRBJ2-3; 9 bases map to TRBD2. CDR1 SGHTA and CDR2 FQGTGA come from the germline V gene. V lost 2 bases to trimming and J lost 6 bases; unmatched junction nucleotides: 3. The CDR3 sequence is 14 residues long. The DNA for the CDR3 is TGTGCCAGCAGCTTATATAGCGGGAGTGATACGCAGTATTTT. This translates into CASSLYSGSDTQYF. Full variable domain (missing parts from reference TRBV7-3 and TRBJ2-3): GAGVSQTPSNKVTEKGKYVELRCDPISGHTALYWYRQSLGQGPEFLIYFQGTGAADDSGLPNDRFFAVRPEGSVSTLKIQRTERGDSAVYLCASSLYSGSDTQYFGPGTRLTVL.

The chain uses TRBV11-2 and TRBJ2-7, with D maybe TRBD2 (6 bases). Trimming removed 0 bases at V and 9 bases at J, with 15 bases between. There are 14 residues in the CDR3. Germline CDR1 and CDR2: SGHAT and FQNNGV. This chain's CDR3 is CASSLDRPGGGQYF. Here the CDR3 DNA reads TGTGCCAGCAGCTTAGATCGACCCGGGGGTGGGCAGTACTTC.

Comment on this clone: In the same sample, other DNA sequences code for this CDR3. The chain combines TRBV7-2 with TRBJ2-7, with TRBD2 matching over 8 bases. Unmatched junction bases numbered 5, after V lost 1 base and J lost 3 bases. From germline, CDR1 is SGHTA and CDR2 FQGNSA. The CDR3 contains 15 residues. CDR3 in amino acids: CASSLVGLAVYEQYF. The CDR3 bases are TGTGCCAGCAGCTTAGTTGGACTAGCCGTCTACGAGCAGTACTTC.

The chain is built from TRBV5-1 and TRBJ2-5; D is unresolved. The CDR3 runs to 12 residues. Trimming pared 3 bases from V and 2 bases from J, leaving 5 bases between. CDR1 is SGHRS and CDR2 is YFSETQ in the germline V gene. CDR3 region: CASSSTQETQYF. The CDR3 DNA reads TGCGCCAGCAGCTCCACTCAAGAGACCCAGTACTTC. Together with reference TRBV5-1 and TRBJ2-5, the CDR3 gives the full variable domain: KAGVTQTPRYLIKTRGQQVTLSCSPISGHRSVSWYQQTPGQGLQFLFEYFSETQRNKGNFPGRFSGRQFSNSRSEMNVSTLELGDSALYLCASSSTQETQYFGPGTRLLVL.

The chain couples TRBV19 to TRBJ2-5, with 9 bases that match TRBD2. Unmatched junction bases numbered 0, after V lost 6 bases and J lost 1 base. The V gene's germline CDR1 is LNHDA and CDR2 SQIVND (reference sequence). This CDR3 region has 13 residues. CDR3 region: CASRTSGQETQYF. CDR3 nucleotide sequence: TGTGCCAGTAGGACTAGCGGCCAAGAGACCCAGTACTTC.

This clone has a handful of counts. The chain uses TRBV7-2 and TRBJ1-4; D unresolved. The germline V gene has CDR1 SGHTA and CDR2 FQGNSA. The CDR3 spans 15 residues. Trimming stripped 4 bases from V and 7 bases from J, with 16 bases between. CDR3 sequence reads: CASSSIRSSGEKLFF. The CDR3, as DNA: TGTGCCAGCAGCTCGATTAGGAGCAGTGGTGAAAAACTGTTTTTT.

The table lists this clone with a count of one. The CDR3 region has the DNA TGTGCCAGCAGTTGGACGGGAGGGCCTTTCGAGCAGTACTTC. It codes for CASSWTGGPFEQYF. The V call is TRBV27, the J call TRBJ2-7; 8 positions agree with TRBD2. Germline CDR1 reads MNHEY; CDR2 reads SMNVEV (reference sequence). The CDR3 loop spans 14 amino acids. V shed 4 bases, J shed 6 bases, and the junction held 8 bases outside the gene matches.

This chain joins TRBV5-1 and TRBJ2-7, with 9 bases aligning to TRBD2. The germline V gene encodes CDR1 SGHRS and CDR2 YFSETQ. The V and J ends lost 4 bases and 0 bases, in that order; junction bases with no gene match: 17. This CDR3 has 19 amino acids. The CDR3, as DNA: TGCGCCAGCAGCATTGAACCCGGGAGTACTAGCGGGTCCTCCTACGAGCAGTACTTC. As protein: CASSIEPGSTSGSSYEQYF.